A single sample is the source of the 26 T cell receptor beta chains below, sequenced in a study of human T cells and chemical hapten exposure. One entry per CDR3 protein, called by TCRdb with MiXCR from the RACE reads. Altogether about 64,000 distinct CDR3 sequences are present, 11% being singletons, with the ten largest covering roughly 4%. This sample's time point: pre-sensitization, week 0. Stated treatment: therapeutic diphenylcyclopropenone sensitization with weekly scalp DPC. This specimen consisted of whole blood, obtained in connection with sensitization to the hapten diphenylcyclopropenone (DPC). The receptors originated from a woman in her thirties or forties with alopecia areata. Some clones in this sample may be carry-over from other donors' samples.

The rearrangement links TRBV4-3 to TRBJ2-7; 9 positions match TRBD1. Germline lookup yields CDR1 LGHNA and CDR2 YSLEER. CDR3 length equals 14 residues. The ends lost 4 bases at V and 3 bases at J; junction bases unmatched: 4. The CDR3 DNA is TGCGCCAGCAGCCCGGGGACAGGGCTCTACGAGCAGTACTTC. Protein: CASSPGTGLYEQYF.

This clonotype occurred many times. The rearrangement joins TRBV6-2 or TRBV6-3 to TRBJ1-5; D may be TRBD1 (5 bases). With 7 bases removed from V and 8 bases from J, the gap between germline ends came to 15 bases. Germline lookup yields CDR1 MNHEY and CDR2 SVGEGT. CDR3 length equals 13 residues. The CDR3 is CASTTTGGKPQHF. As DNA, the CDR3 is TGTGCCAGCACCACCACCGGGGGAAAGCCCCAGCATTTT.

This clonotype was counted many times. CDR3 sequence reads: CASSKGTREGGLHQPQHF. CDR3 nucleotide sequence: TGTGCCAGCAGCAAAGGAACGAGGGAGGGGGGACTTCATCAGCCCCAGCATTTT. The rearrangement uses TRBV21-1 and TRBJ1-5. TRBV21-1 is given as a pseudogene. The CDR3 loop spans 18 amino acids.

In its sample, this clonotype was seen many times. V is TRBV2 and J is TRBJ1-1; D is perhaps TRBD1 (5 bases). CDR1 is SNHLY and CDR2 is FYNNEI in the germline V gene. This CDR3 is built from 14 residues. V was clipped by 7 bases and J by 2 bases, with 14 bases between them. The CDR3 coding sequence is TGTGCCAGCACGACAAGCAGGGTCAACACTGAAGCTTTCTTT. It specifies CASTTSRVNTEAFF.

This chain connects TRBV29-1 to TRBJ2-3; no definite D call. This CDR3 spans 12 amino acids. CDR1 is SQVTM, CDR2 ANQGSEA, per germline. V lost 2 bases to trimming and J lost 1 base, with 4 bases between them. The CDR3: CSVEQGTDTQYF. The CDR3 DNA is TGCAGCGTTGAACAGGGCACAGATACGCAGTATTTT.

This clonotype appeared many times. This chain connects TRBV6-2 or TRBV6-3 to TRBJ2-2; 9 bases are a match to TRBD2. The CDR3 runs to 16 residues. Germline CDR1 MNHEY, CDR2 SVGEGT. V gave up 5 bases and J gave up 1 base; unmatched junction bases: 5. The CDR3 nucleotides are TGTGCCAGCAGTACGCGACTAGCGGTGAACACCGGGGAGCTGTTTTTT. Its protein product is CASSTRLAVNTGELFF.

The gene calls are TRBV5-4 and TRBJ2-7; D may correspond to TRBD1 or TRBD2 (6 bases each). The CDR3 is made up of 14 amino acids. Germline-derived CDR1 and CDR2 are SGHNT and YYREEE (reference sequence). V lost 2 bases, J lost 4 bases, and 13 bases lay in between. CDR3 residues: CASSFRGAGYEQYF. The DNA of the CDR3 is TGTGCCAGCAGCTTTAGGGGGGCCGGATACGAGCAGTACTTC. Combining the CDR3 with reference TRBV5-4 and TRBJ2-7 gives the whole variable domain ETGVTQSPTHLIKTRGQQVTLRCSSQSGHNTVSWYQQALGQGPQFIFQYYREEENGRGNFPPRFSGLQFPNYSSELNVNALELDDSALYLCASSFRGAGYEQYFGPGTRLTVT.

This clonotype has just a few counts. Here the CDR3 reads CASSQASKLDNEQFF. The CDR3 DNA is TGTGCCAGCAGCCAAGCTTCCAAACTAGACAATGAGCAGTTCTTC. The chain recombines TRBV3-1 with TRBJ2-1; D may be TRBD2 (5 bases). The germline gives CDR1 LGHDT, CDR2 YNNKEL (reference sequence). The CDR3 is 15 amino acids. Between the trimmed V and J ends, which lost 1 base and 5 bases, there was a span of 12 bases.

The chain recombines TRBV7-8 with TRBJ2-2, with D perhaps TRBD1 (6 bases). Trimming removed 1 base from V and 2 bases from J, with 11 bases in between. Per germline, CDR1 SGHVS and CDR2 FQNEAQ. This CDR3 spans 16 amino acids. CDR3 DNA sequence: TGTGCCAGCAGCTTAGACGGCAGGGGAAACACCGGGGAGCTGTTTTTT. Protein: CASSLDGRGNTGELFF.

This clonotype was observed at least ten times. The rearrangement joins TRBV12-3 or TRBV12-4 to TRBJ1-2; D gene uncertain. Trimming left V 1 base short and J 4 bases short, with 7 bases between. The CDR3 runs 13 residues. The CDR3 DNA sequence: TGTGCCAGCAGTTTAGGGCAGATCTATGGCTACACCTTC. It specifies CASSLGQIYGYTF.

DNA of the CDR3: TGTGCCAGTAGCAGGGGACTGAACACAGATACGCAGTATTTT. Protein product: CASSRGLNTDTQYF. The gene calls are TRBV19 and TRBJ2-3, with D possibly called TRBD1 or TRBD2 (6 bases each). Germline assignment: CDR1 LNHDA and CDR2 SQIVND (reference sequence). V was trimmed by 6 bases and J by 2 bases, leaving 12 bases between them. CDR3 size: 14 residues. Complete variable domain (other parts from reference TRBV19 and TRBJ2-3): DGGITQSPKYLFRKEGQNVTLSCEQNLNHDAMYWYRQDPGQGLRLIYYSQIVNDFQKGDIAEGYSVSREKKESFPLTVTSAQKNPTAFYLCASSRGLNTDTQYFGPGTRLTVL.

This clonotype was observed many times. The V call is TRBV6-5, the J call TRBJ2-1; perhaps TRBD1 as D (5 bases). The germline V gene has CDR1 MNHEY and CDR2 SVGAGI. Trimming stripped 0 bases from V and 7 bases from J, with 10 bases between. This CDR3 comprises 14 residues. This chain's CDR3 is CASSYSVGLNEQFF. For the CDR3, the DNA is TGTGCCAGCAGTTACTCCGTGGGGCTAAATGAGCAGTTCTTC.

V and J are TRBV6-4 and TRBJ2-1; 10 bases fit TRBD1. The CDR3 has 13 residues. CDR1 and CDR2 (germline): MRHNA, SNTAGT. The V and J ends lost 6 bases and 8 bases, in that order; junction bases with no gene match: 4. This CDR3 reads CASSGQGEDEQFF. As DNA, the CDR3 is TGTGCCAGCAGCGGACAGGGGGAGGATGAGCAGTTCTTC.

The CDR3 bases are TGTGCCAGTAGTATATCGGGTGGGGTAGCGGGCTACAATGAGCAGTTCTTC. As protein: CASSISGGVAGYNEQFF. The rearrangement links TRBV19 to TRBJ2-1, with TRBD2 identical over 7 bases. This CDR3 region has 17 residues. The V gene end was trimmed by 2 bases and the J gene end by 3 bases; junction bases not matched to a gene: 10. The germline V gene encodes CDR1 LNHDA and CDR2 SQIVND (reference sequence).

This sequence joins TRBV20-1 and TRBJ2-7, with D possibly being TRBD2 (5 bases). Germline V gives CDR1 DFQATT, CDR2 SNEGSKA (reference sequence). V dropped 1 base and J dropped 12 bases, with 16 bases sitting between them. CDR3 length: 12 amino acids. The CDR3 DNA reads TGCAGTGCTAGAGGTGCGGGCCTAAGATTGTACTTC. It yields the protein CSARGAGLRLYF.

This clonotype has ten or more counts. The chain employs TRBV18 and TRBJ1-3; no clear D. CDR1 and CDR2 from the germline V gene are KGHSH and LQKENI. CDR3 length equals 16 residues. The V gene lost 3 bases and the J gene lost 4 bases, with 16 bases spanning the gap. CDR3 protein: CASSPLREAQGNTIYF. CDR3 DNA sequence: TGTGCCAGCTCACCCCTTCGTGAAGCACAGGGAAACACCATATATTTT.

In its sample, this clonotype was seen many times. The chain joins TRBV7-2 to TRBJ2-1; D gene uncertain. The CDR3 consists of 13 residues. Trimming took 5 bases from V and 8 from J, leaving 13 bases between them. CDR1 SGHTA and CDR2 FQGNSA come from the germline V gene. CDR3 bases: TGTGCCAGCAGCCCCGTCCTCGGAGATGAGCAGTTCTTC. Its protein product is CASSPVLGDEQFF.

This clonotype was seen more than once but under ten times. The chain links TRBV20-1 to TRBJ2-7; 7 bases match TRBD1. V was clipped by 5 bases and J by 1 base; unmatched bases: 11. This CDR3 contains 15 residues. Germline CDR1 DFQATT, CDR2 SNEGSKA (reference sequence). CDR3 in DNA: TGCAGTGCTGACCCGGGACAGCGGTCATCCTACGAGCAGTACTTC. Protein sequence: CSADPGQRSSYEQYF.

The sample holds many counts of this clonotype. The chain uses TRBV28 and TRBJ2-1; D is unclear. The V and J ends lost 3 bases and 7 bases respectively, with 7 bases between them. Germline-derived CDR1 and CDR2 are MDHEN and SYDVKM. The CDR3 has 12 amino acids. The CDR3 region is CASSFGVNEQFF. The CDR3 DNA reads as TGTGCCAGCAGTTTTGGAGTAAATGAGCAGTTCTTC.

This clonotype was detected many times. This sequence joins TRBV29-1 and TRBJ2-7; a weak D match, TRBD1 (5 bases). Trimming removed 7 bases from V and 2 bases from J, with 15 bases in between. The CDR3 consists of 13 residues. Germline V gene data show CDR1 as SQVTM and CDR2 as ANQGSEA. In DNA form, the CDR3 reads TGCAGCGCACATAAACCAGGGACCTACGAGCAGTACTTC. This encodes CSAHKPGTYEQYF.

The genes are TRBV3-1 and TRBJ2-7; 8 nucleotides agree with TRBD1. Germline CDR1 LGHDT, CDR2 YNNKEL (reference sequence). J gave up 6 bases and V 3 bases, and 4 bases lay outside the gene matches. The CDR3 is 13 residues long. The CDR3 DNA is TGTGCCAGCAGCCACCGGACAGGGATCGAGCAGTACTTC. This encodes CASSHRTGIEQYF.

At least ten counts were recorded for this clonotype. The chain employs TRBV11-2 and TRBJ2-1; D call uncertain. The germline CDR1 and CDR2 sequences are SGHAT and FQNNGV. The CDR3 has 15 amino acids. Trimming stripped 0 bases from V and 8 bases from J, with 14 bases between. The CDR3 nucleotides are TGTGCCAGCAGCTTAGATCGGAGCCCAGTCGATGAGCAGTTCTTC. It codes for CASSLDRSPVDEQFF.

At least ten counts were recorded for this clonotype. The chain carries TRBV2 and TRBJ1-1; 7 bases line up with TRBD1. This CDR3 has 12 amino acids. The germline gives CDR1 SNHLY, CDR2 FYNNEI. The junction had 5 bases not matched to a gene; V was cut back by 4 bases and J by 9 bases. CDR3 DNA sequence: TGTGCCAGCAGTGCCGACAGGGACAAAGCTTTCTTT. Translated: CASSADRDKAFF.

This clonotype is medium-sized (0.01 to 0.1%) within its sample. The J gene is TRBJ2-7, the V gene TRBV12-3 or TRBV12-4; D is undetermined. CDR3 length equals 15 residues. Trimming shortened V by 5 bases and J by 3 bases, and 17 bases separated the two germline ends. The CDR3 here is CASSPAGRPHYEQYF. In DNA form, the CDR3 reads TGTGCCAGCAGTCCAGCAGGAAGACCGCACTACGAGCAGTACTTC.

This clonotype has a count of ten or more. In DNA, the CDR3 is TGCAGCGTCGGGGACAGGGGCATCAATCAGCCCCAGCATTTT. Translating it yields CSVGDRGINQPQHF. The chain combines TRBV29-1 with TRBJ1-5; 10 positions match TRBD1. The germline gives CDR1 SQVTM, CDR2 ANQGSEA. The CDR3 length is 14 residues. V lost 6 bases and J lost 3; bases outside the gene matches: 5.

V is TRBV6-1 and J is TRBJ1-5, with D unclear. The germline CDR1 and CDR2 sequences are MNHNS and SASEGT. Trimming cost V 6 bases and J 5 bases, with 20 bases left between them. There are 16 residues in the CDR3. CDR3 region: CASRNPGVGRDQPQHF. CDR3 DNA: TGTGCCAGCAGAAACCCTGGCGTCGGAAGGGATCAGCCCCAGCATTTT.